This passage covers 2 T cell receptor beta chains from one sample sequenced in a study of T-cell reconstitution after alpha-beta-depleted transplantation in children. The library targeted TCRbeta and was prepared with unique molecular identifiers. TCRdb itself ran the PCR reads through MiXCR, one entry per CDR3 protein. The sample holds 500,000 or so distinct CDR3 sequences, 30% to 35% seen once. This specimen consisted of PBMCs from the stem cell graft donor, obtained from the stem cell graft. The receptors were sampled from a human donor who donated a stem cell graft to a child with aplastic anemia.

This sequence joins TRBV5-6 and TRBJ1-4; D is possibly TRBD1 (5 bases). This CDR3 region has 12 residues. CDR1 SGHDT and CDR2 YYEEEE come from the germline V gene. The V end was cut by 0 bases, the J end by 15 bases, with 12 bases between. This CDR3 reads CASSLADGGVFF. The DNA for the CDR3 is TGTGCCAGCAGCTTGGCCGACGGAGGGGTGTTTTTT.

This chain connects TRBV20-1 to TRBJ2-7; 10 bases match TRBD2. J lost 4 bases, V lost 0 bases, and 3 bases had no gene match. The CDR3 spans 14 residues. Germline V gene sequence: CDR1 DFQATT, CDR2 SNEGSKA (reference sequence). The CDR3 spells CSAREVAGGYEQYF. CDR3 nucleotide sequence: TGCAGTGCTAGAGAGGTAGCGGGAGGTTACGAGCAGTACTTC.